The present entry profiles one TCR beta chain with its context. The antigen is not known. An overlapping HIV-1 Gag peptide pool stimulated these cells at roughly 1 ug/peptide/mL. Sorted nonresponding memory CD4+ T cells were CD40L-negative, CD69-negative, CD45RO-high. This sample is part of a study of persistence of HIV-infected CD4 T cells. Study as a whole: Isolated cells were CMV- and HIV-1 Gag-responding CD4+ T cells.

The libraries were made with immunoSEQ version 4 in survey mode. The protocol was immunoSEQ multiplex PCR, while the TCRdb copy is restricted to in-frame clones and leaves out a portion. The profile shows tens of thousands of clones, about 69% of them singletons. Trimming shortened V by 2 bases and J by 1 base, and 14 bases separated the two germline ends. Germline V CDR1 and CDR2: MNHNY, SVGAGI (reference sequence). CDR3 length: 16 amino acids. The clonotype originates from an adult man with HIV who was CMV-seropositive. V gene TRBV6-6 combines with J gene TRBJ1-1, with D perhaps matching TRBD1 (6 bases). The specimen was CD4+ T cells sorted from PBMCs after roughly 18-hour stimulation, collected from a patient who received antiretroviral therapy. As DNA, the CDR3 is TGTGCCAGCAGTTACCGCGGGGGCCCTCCGAACACTGAAGCTTTCTTT. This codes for CASSYRGGPPNTEAFF.